The source of this T cell receptor (beta chain) is a study of blood T cell repertoires in COVID-19. Whole-study context: Acute and convalescent COVID-19 samples came from the United States, Italy and Spain. The analysed material was cDNA or gDNA that came from T cells, B-cell-depleted T cells, or PBMCs.

Source study methods: Estimation of nucleated cell counts was performed using reference gene primer amplification. Clones were sequenced by immunoSEQ multiplex PCR, and TCRdb holds only the in-frame ones, with some missing. V and J calls plus clone size are reproduced from that table; the DNA served to infer D and trimming. The sample consists of about 180,000 clones, approximately 88% of them appearing once. The CDR3 consists of 15 residues. In germline, CDR1 is MNHEY, CDR2 SMNVEV (reference sequence). Trimming stripped 3 bases from V and 8 bases from J, with 16 bases between. The chain recombines TRBV27 with TRBJ2-2; tentative D call: TRBD2 (6 bases). The sequence derives from a woman younger than 45 with acute or convalescent COVID-19. The sequencing input was peripheral blood. CDR3 sequence: CASSFGGQRSGELFF. The CDR3, as DNA: TGTGCCAGCAGTTTCGGGGGTCAGAGATCGGGGGAGCTGTTTTTT.